The clone carrying this T cell receptor (beta chain) was seen at least ten times. The record originates from a study of T-cell reconstitution after alpha-beta-depleted transplantation in children. Germline loops: CDR1 SGHTA, CDR2 FQGTGA. The CDR3 loop spans 15 amino acids. The V segment lost 6 bases and the J segment 6 bases; nucleotides outside the gene matches: 11. Unique molecular identifiers featured in how the TCRbeta library was prepared. In TCRdb, the PCR reads were re-called with MiXCR into one record per CDR3 protein. The sample records about 160,000 distinct CDR3 sequences, 11% being singletons.

The sequencing used PBMCs, collected before TCRalphabeta/CD19-depleted stem cell transplant. This clonotype was sampled from a boy between 2 and 10 years old with acute myeloid leukemia, due to receive a stem cell transplant. The chain links TRBV7-3 to TRBJ2-3, with TRBD2 matching 8 bases. The CDR3 protein is CASRAGLASGDTQYF. Here the CDR3 DNA reads TGTGCCAGCAGGGCTGGACTAGCATCGGGGGATACGCAGTATTTT.